Each of the 29 T cell receptor beta chains below was sequenced from the same sample in a study of T cell responses to AZD1222 COVID-19 vaccine. TCRdb's copy holds only in-frame clones and misses some; the assay was immunoSEQ multiplex PCR. The sample has over 65,000 clones, 90% to 95% seen once. The input for sequencing was peripheral blood, taken on day 0 of MenACWY control vaccination. The receptors originated from an adult in good health.

The CDR3 nucleotides are TGCGCCAGCAGCCCCGGGACTAGCGGGAGGTTGGATGAGCAGTTCTTC. Protein product: CASSPGTSGRLDEQFF. J is TRBJ2-1 and V is TRBV5-1; 15 nucleotides align to TRBD2. The length of the CDR3 is 16 residues. The V and J ends lost 4 bases and 8 bases, in that order; junction bases with no gene match: 7. Germline V gives CDR1 SGHRS, CDR2 YFSETQ. Looking up the rest from reference TRBV5-1 and TRBJ2-1 gives the full variable domain: KAGVTQTPRYLIKTRGQQVTLSCSPISGHRSVSWYQQTPGQGLQFLFEYFSETQRNKGNFPGRFSGRQFSNSRSEMNVSTLELGDSALYLCASSPGTSGRLDEQFFGPGTRLTVL.

The rearrangement uses TRBV28 and TRBJ1-4, with 9 bases aligning to TRBD1. CDR3 length: 17 residues. The V gene's germline CDR1 is MDHEN and CDR2 SYDVKM. V trimming: 5 bases; J trimming: 9 bases; junction bases outside the gene matches: 16. The CDR3 is CASSVPGQGLIRKKLFF. The CDR3 nucleotides read TGTGCCAGCAGTGTCCCGGGACAGGGCCTTATCCGAAAAAAACTGTTTTTT.

The V gene is TRBV2, the J gene TRBJ1-5, with D unresolved. Deletions cut 2 bases from V and 1 base from J, with 9 bases between. The germline V gene encodes CDR1 SNHLY and CDR2 FYNNEI. The CDR3 totals 15 residues. This CDR3 is CASSEPIVSNQPQHF. CDR3 sequence (DNA): TGTGCCAGCAGTGAACCAATAGTAAGCAATCAGCCCCAGCATTTT.

The chain is built from TRBV19 and TRBJ1-1, with D hard to call. The CDR3 has 13 amino acids. CDR1 and CDR2 from the germline V gene are LNHDA and SQIVND (reference sequence). V lost 6 bases and J 0 bases, leaving 8 bases between the germline ends. The DNA for the CDR3 is TGTGCCAGTAGCAACCAGGTGAACACTGAAGCTTTCTTT. This translates into CASSNQVNTEAFF.

The chain combines TRBV21-1 with TRBJ2-7; TRBD2, as called in the table, went unchecked against the DNA. TRBV21-1 is given as a pseudogene. CDR3 length: 14 amino acids. The CDR3 region has the DNA TGTGCCAGCAGCTCGCTAGCGGGGAGGTACGAGCAGTACTTC. Translation: CASSSLAGRYEQYF.

The rearrangement links TRBV7-3 to TRBJ1-1; 9 bases fit TRBD1. The CDR3 extends over 17 amino acids. Germline V gene lookup returns CDR1 SGHTA and CDR2 FQGTGA. The V and J ends lost 7 bases and 1 base, in that order; junction bases with no gene match: 13. The CDR3 sequence is CASNHRGLEPSNTEAFF. The CDR3 DNA follows: TGTGCCAGCAACCACAGGGGGCTCGAACCATCGAACACTGAAGCTTTCTTT. Together with reference TRBV7-3 and TRBJ1-1, the CDR3 gives the full variable domain: GAGVSQTPSNKVTEKGKYVELRCDPISGHTALYWYRQSLGQGPEFLIYFQGTGAADDSGLPNDRFFAVRPEGSVSTLKIQRTERGDSAVYLCASNHRGLEPSNTEAFFGQGTRLTVV.

The V and J genes are TRBV6-5 and TRBJ1-1, with D unresolved. The germline gives CDR1 MNHEY, CDR2 SVGAGI. This CDR3 contains 13 residues. Trimming cost V 6 bases and J 4 bases, with 12 bases left between them. The DNA for the CDR3 is TGTGCCAGCAGGGGCCACTGGGGCACTGAAGCTTTCTTT. It translates to CASRGHWGTEAFF.

The chain has TRBV29-1 and TRBJ2-2; D assignment may be TRBD1 or TRBD2 (5 bases each). V was clipped by 7 bases and J by 5 bases, with 17 bases between them. CDR1 and CDR2 from the germline V gene are SQVTM and ANQGSEA. CDR3 size: 14 residues. CDR3 region: CSGRGLGETGELFF. The CDR3 DNA reads TGCAGCGGCCGGGGCCTAGGGGAAACCGGGGAGCTGTTTTTT.

The chain combines TRBV6-5 with TRBJ1-2, with 11 bases identical to TRBD1. Looked up from germline, CDR1 is MNHEY and CDR2 is SVGAGI. CDR3 size: 14 residues. V gave up 5 bases and J gave up 7 bases; unmatched junction bases: 6. For the CDR3, the DNA is TGTGCCAGCAGTAGGACAGGGGGCGCAGGTGGCTACACCTTC. Translating gives CASSRTGGAGGYTF.

The chain links TRBV18 to TRBJ2-5; 14 bases map to TRBD2. Unmatched junction bases numbered 7, after V lost 6 bases and J lost 4 bases. CDR3 length: 16 residues. Germline V gives CDR1 KGHSH, CDR2 LQKENI. CDR3 amino acids: CASSLTSGGASETQYF. The CDR3 DNA is TGTGCCAGCTCCCTGACTAGCGGGGGGGCCTCAGAGACCCAGTACTTC.

With regard to this clone: Other nucleotide sequences in the sample specify the same CDR3. The chain has TRBV5-1 and TRBJ1-3; no definite D call. V shed 0 bases and J shed 0 bases, with 4 bases lying between them. The CDR3 has 14 amino acids. The germline V gene encodes CDR1 SGHRS and CDR2 YFSETQ. The CDR3 region has the DNA TGCGCCAGCAGCTTGGGTAGCTCTGGAAACACCATATATTTT. It translates to CASSLGSSGNTIYF.

The genes are TRBV19 and TRBJ2-7, with TRBD2 identical over 7 bases. This CDR3 is 22 amino acids long. Germline lookup yields CDR1 LNHDA and CDR2 SQIVND (reference sequence). The ends lost 8 bases at V and 3 bases at J; junction bases unmatched: 34. Here the CDR3 DNA reads TGTGCCAGTCAAGTGCGGTTACTGGCGGGGGAAATTCCGGCAAGTCCCCTCTACGAGCAGTACTTC. Its translation: CASQVRLLAGEIPASPLYEQYF.

The rearrangement links TRBV5-4 to TRBJ1-2; a possible D gene is TRBD1 (6 bases). V dropped 5 bases and J dropped 6 bases, with 20 bases sitting between them. This CDR3 spans 15 amino acids. CDR1 and CDR2 (germline): SGHNT, YYREEE (reference sequence). CDR3 coding DNA: TGTGCCAGCAGACGAACAGGGAACCTACTGGATGGCTACACCTTC. Encoded protein: CASRRTGNLLDGYTF.

This clone was recorded once. V usage is TRBV19 and J usage is TRBJ2-1, with D perhaps TRBD1 (5 bases). V was shortened by 6 bases and J by 7 bases, with 13 bases between the two germline ends. Germline CDR1 is LNHDA and CDR2 is SQIVND (reference sequence). This CDR3 is built from 13 residues. Here the CDR3 reads CASRATGVNEQFF. CDR3 DNA sequence: TGTGCCAGTAGGGCTACAGGAGTAAATGAGCAGTTCTTC.

The rearrangement uses TRBV9 and TRBJ2-7, with 10 bases aligning to TRBD1. This CDR3 region has 17 residues. Unmatched junction bases numbered 7, after V lost 0 bases and J lost 1 base. Germline values: CDR1 SGDLS, CDR2 YYNGEE. DNA for the CDR3: TGTGCCAGCAGCGTAGGATCGGGGACAGGGGTTTCCTACGAGCAGTACTTC. Its protein product is CASSVGSGTGVSYEQYF.

This chain links TRBV28 with TRBJ2-7; D not resolved. Germline V gene lookup returns CDR1 MDHEN and CDR2 SYDVKM. This CDR3 comprises 12 residues. The V end was cut by 6 bases, the J end by 3 bases, with 9 bases between. In nucleotides, the CDR3 is TGTGCCAGCAGCGTCTCTTACTACGAGCAGTACTTC. It encodes CASSVSYYEQYF.

This clone was detected only a few times. The chain is built from TRBV7-6 and TRBJ1-4; D may be TRBD1 (6 bases). The V gene lost 6 bases and the J gene lost 4 bases, with 15 bases spanning the gap. Germline CDR1 is SGHVS and CDR2 is FNYEAQ. CDR3 length: 15 amino acids. The CDR3 protein is CASRRTVNFNEKLFF. The CDR3 DNA reads TGTGCCAGCAGACGGACAGTCAACTTTAATGAAAAACTGTTTTTT.

The rearrangement joins TRBV4-1 to TRBJ2-3, with a weak D call TRBD1 (5 bases). This CDR3 is built from 17 residues. Germline CDR1 MGHRA, CDR2 YSYEKL. V was pared by 0 bases and J by 0 bases, with 13 bases between. CDR3 bases: TGCGCCAGCAGCCAAGATTCTAGGGGTGCTAGCACAGATACGCAGTATTTT. It specifies CASSQDSRGASTDTQYF.

This chain joins TRBV16 and TRBJ1-4; D not certain. CDR1 and CDR2 from the germline V gene are KGHSY and FQNENV. The ends were cut back, 3 bases at V and 7 bases at J, with 12 bases in the middle. The CDR3 has 14 residues. In nucleotides, the CDR3 is TGTGCCAGCAGCCAGGGGTATTCGGGTGAAAAACTGTTTTTT. It specifies CASSQGYSGEKLFF.

The chain joins TRBV15 to TRBJ2-3; 7 bases line up with TRBD1. This CDR3 has 15 amino acids. With V trimmed by 2 bases and J by 2 bases, 4 bases remained unmatched. CDR1 and CDR2 (germline): LNHNV, YYDKDF (reference sequence). CDR3 in amino acids: CATSRQGVLTDTQYF. The CDR3 DNA sequence: TGTGCCACCAGCAGACAGGGGGTCCTCACAGATACGCAGTATTTT.

The chain couples TRBV10-3 to TRBJ2-1, with 13 positions matching TRBD2. Germline V gene sequence: CDR1 ENHRY, CDR2 SYGVKD. Trimming cost V 3 bases and J 9 bases; bases outside gene matches: 8. There are 16 residues in the CDR3. CDR3 sequence: CAISDVGTSGKFEQFF. The DNA of the CDR3 is TGTGCCATCAGTGACGTGGGGACTAGCGGGAAATTTGAGCAGTTCTTC.

The rearrangement joins TRBV7-2 to TRBJ2-3; maybe TRBD2 (5 bases). The CDR3 extends over 14 amino acids. CDR1 is SGHTA, CDR2 FQGNSA, per germline. V lost 3 bases and J lost 5, with 12 bases in between. CDR3 coding DNA: TGTGCCAGCAGCTTCGTGGGAGCCAAAGATACGCAGTATTTT. Protein product: CASSFVGAKDTQYF.

This rearrangement joins TRBV11-2 to TRBJ2-2; a possible D gene is TRBD2 (5 bases). Trimming left V 5 bases short and J 7 bases short, with 14 bases between. The V gene's germline CDR1 is SGHAT and CDR2 FQNNGV. The CDR3 is 14 residues long. The CDR3 nucleotides read TGTGCCAGCAGCCGGGCGGGTCCCGGCGGGGAGCTGTTTTTT. This gives the protein CASSRAGPGGELFF.

On this clone itself: The CDR3 does not close with the conserved phenylalanine or tryptophan, likely indicating a read error. V usage is TRBV28 and J usage is TRBJ1-6; 8 bases are a match to TRBD1. V shed 6 bases and J 7 bases; nucleotides not matched to a gene: 2. CDR1 is MDHEN, CDR2 SYDVKM, per germline. The CDR3 runs to 13 residues. The CDR3 coding sequence is TGTGCCAGCAGCCGGGACAGGAATTCACCCCTCCACCTT. This translates into CASSRDRNSPLHL.

This CDR3 is CASSAGVMGNQPQHF. For the CDR3, the DNA is TGTGCCAGCAGCGCGGGGGTGATGGGCAATCAGCCCCAGCATTTT. The chain recombines TRBV9 with TRBJ1-5; maybe TRBD1 (5 bases). The CDR3 has 15 residues. Trimming left V 3 bases short and J 2 bases short, with 12 bases between. Germline loops: CDR1 SGDLS, CDR2 YYNGEE.

This chain joins TRBV7-9 and TRBJ2-1; D may be TRBD1 (5 bases). This CDR3 has 15 residues. V gave up 3 bases and J gave up 1 base, with 10 bases separating them. CDR1 and CDR2 from the germline V gene are SEHNR and FQNEAQ (reference sequence). Written as DNA, the CDR3 is TGTGCCAGCAGCTTGGGCCAGGGTTCCTACAATGAGCAGTTCTTC. Translation gives CASSLGQGSYNEQFF.

The CDR3 is CASSAGTANTEAFF. The CDR3 DNA follows: TGTGCCAGCAGCGCCGGGACAGCGAACACTGAAGCTTTCTTT. J is TRBJ1-1 and V is TRBV7-2, with TRBD1 matching 7 bases. The CDR3 extends over 14 amino acids. V shed 5 bases, J shed 1 base, and the junction held 4 bases outside the gene matches. Germline loops: CDR1 SGHTA, CDR2 FQGNSA.

This chain joins TRBV28 and TRBJ2-1; D uncertain. This CDR3 comprises 15 residues. Trimming pared 2 bases from V and 5 bases from J, leaving 13 bases between. Per germline, CDR1 MDHEN and CDR2 SYDVKM. CDR3 protein: CASSLLGIDHNEQFF. The DNA for the CDR3 is TGTGCCAGCAGTTTACTGGGGATCGACCACAATGAGCAGTTCTTC.

This chain links TRBV9 with TRBJ2-3; D is unresolved. This CDR3 contains 12 residues. V lost 3 bases and J 6 bases, leaving 8 bases between the germline ends. Germline lookup yields CDR1 SGDLS and CDR2 YYNGEE. This CDR3 is CASSALADTQYF. The CDR3 DNA reads as TGTGCCAGCAGCGCCCTTGCGGATACGCAGTATTTT.